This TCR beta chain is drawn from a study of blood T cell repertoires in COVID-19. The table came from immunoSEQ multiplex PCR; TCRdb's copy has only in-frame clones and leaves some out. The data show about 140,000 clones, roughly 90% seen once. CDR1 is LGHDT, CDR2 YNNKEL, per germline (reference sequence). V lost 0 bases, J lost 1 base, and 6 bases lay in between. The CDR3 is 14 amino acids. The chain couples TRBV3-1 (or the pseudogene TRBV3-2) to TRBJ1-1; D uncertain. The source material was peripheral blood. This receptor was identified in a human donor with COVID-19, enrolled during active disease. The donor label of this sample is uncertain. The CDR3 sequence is CASSQDFSNTEAFF. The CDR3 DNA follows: TGTGCCAGCAGCCAAGACTTCTCGAACACTGAAGCTTTCTTT.